Detailed here is one T cell receptor (beta chain). Its antigen is unidentified. The CDR3 is 15 residues long. The V gene lost 3 bases and the J gene lost 7 bases, with 18 bases spanning the gap. CDR1 is LNHDA, CDR2 SQIVND, per germline (reference sequence). The entry originates in a study of a mutant IDH1 vaccine in newly diagnosed glioma. Study-level background: Treated patients had a mean age of about 38 years and a roughly 60% male, 37.5% female split. Week 35 brought visit V12, which was followed by visit V13 at week 47.

Repertoires were generated with immunoSEQ multiplex PCR, while TCRdb's copy carries only in-frame clones and drops some. The repertoire includes 35,000 to 55,000 clones, under 90% of them detected once, and approximately 4.7% sits in the top ten. Regarding time point: week 35, safety follow-up. Doses consisted of 300 ug of mutant IDH1 20-mer peptide each, paired with topical imiquimod. The specimen comprised PBMCs, sampled from a glioma patient whose treatment included an IDH1 peptide vaccine. The clonotype was recovered from a woman between 35 and 50 years old with glioma. Some clones in this sample may be carry-over from other donors' samples. This chain uses TRBV19 with TRBJ1-2, with unresolved D. CDR3 bases: TGTGCCAGTAGTATGTGGACGGGAGAGGCACTTGGCTACACCTTC. Translation: CASSMWTGEALGYTF.